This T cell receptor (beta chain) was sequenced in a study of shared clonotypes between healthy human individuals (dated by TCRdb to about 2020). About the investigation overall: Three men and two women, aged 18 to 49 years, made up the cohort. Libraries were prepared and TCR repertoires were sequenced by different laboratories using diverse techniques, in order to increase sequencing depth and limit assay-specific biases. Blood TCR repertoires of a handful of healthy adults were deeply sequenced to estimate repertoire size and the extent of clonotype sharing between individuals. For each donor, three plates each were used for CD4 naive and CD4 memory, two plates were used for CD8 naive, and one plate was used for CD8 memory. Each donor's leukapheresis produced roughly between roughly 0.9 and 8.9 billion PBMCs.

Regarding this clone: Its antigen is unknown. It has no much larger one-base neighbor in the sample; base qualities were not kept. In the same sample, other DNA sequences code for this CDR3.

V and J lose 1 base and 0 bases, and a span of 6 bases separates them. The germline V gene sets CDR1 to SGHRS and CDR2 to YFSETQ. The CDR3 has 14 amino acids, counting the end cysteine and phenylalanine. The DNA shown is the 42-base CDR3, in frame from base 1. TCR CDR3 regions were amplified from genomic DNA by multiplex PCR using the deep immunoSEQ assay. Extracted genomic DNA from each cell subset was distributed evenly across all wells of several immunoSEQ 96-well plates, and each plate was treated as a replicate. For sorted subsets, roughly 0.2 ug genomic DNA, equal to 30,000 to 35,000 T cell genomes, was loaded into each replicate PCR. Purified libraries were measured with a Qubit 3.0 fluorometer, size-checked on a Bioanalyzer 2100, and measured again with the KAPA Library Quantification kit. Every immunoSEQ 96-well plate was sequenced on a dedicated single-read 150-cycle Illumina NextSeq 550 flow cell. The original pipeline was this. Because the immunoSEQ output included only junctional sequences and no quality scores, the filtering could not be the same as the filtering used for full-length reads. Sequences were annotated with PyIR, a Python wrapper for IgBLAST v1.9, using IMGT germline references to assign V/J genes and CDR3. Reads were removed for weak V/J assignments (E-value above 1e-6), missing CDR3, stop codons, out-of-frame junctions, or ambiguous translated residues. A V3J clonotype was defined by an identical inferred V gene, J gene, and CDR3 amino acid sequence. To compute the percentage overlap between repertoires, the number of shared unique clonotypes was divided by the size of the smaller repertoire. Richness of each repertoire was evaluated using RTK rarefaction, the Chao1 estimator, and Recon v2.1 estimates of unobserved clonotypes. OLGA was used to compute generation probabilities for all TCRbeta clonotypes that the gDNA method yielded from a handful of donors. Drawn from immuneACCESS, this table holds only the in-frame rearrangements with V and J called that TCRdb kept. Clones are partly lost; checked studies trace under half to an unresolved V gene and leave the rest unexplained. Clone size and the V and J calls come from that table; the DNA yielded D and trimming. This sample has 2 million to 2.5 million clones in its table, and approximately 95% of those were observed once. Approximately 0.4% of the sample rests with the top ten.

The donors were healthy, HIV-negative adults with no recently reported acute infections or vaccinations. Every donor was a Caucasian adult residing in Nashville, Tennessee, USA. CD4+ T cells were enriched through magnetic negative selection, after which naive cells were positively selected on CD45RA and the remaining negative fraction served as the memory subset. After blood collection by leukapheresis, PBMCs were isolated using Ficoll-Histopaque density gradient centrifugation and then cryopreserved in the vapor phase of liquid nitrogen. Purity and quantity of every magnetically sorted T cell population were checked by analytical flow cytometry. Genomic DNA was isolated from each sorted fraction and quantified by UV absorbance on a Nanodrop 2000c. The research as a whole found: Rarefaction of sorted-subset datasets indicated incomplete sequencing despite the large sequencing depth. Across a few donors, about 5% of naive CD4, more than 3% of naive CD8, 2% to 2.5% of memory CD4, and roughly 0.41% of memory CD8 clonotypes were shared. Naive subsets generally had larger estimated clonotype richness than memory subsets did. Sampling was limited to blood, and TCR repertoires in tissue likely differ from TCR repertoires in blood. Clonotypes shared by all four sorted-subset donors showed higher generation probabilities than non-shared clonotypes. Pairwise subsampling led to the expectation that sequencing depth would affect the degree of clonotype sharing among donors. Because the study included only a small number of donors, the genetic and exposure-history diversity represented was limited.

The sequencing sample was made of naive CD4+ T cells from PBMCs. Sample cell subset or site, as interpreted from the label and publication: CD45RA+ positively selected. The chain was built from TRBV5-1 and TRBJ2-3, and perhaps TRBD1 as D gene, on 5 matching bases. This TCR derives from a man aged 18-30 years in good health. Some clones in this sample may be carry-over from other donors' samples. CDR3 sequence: CASSLRQSTDTQYF. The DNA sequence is TGCGCCAGCAGCTTGCGACAGAGCACAGATACGCAGTATTTT.